The present T cell receptor (beta chain) was sequenced within a study of cytomegalovirus exposure and HLA in healthy donors (TCRdb year 2017). About the study as a whole: A later analysis indicated that the 90 to 150 validation repertoires were generated on the platform also employed for the roughly 730 repertoires of the first cohort. To predict cytomegalovirus infection status, the study brought together high-throughput TCR immunosequencing, statistical association of individual TCRs with disease status, and machine learning. The study aimed to test whether cataloging public T cell receptors could reveal signatures of past pathogen exposure. Besides the first cohort of around 700 subjects, a separate validation cohort made up of roughly 120 different subjects was used.

Separate from the roughly 650-subject first cohort, the validation cohort of around 130 subjects was the group to which the donors belonged. Results the study describes overall, beyond this receptor: A few of the identified cytomegalovirus-associated TCR beta chains were confirmed in vitro to be specific for cytomegalovirus antigens. In a later analysis, TCRs clustered in the first cohort were found to also tend to co-occur in the 130 or so validation repertoires, with roughly 93% of cluster scores above 0. Across donors, most TCR sequences were observed very rarely, whereas some public TCRs were present in many individuals. The study listed 164 TCR beta chains as associated with cytomegalovirus. The authors suggested that the approach could potentially be extended to other disease states and immunological phenotypes. The classifier was reported to diagnose cytomegalovirus status with high specificity and sensitivity in both the original and validation cohorts. The validation cohort had no HLA typing available for a later analysis, so co-occurrence within that cohort was assessed over all 110 or so repertoires.

With regard to this clone: Its specific antigen is unknown. Base qualities are not recorded, but no much larger clone differs from it by a single base.

The library was prepared using the immunoSEQ multiplex PCR assay. The paper's processing steps were these. A statistical classification framework was developed to diagnose cytomegalovirus status using the catalog of TCR beta chain sequences. Drawn from immuneACCESS, this table holds only the in-frame rearrangements with V and J called that TCRdb kept. Clones are partly lost; checked studies trace under half to an unresolved V gene and leave the rest unexplained. That table is the source of V, J and clone size, and D and trimming were worked out from the DNA. For this sample the table gives 60,000 to 70,000 clones, of which 80% to 90% were detected only once. Around 1.7% of the sample comes from the top ten. The CDR3 has 15 amino acids, counting the end cysteine and phenylalanine. The only DNA kept is the CDR3, 45 bases in frame from the first base. Per the germline V gene, MGHRA is the CDR1 and YSYEKL is the CDR2. A distance of 14 bases separates the germline ends of V and J, which lose 4 bases and 2 bases respectively.

The rearrangement combines TRBV4-1 with TRBJ2-5; D gene: possibly TRBD2, on 7 matching bases. Input material: PBMCs. The sequence was obtained from a woman between 18 and 29 years old in good health and CMV-seronegative. The CDR3 region has the sequence CASSRGGARQETQYF. The DNA is as follows: TGCGCCAGCAGCCGGGGGGGGGCAAGACAAGAGACCCAGTACTTC.